The rows below give T cell receptor beta chains drawn from one sample of a study of T-cell memory formation after mild COVID-19. TCRdb reprocessed the 5' RACE reads with MiXCR, giving one entry per CDR3 protein. This table holds 130,000 to 150,000 distinct CDR3 sequences, 15% to 20% found once. The sample comprised PBMCs or a T cell subset sorted from them (not recorded which). The receptor set was obtained from an adult woman who had mild COVID-19 (a few samples of this study predate the infection). Cell type and time point are not known. The CDR3 runs from the conserved cysteine through the conserved F or W. A D gene is named only where the DNA matches it firmly. Clone size is not always given. Where it is, it says once, few, many or a class for expanded clones.

V	D	J	size	DNA	CDR3
TRBV6-2/TRBV6-3	-	TRBJ2-1	-	TGTGCCAGCACAAGACGCCCCAATGAGCAGTTCTTC	CASTRRPNEQFF
TRBV7-8	TRBD1	TRBJ2-5	few	TGTGCCAGCAGCTTAGCGCGAATAGGGGGCCCAGAGACCCAGTACTTC	CASSLARIGGPETQYF
TRBV11-2	-	TRBJ2-5	many	TGTGCCAGCAGCCCCCGGCGAGAGACCCAGTACTTC	CASSPRRETQYF
TRBV12-3/TRBV12-4	TRBD2	TRBJ2-1	few	TGTGCCAGCAGATACCAAATAAGCGGGGATGAGCAGTTCTTC	CASRYQISGDEQFF
TRBV6-2/TRBV6-3	TRBD1	TRBJ2-3	few	TGTGCCAGCAGTTACTGGGACAGGCCCTCGGATACGCAGTATTTT	CASSYWDRPSDTQYF
TRBV18	-	TRBJ2-5	few	TGTGCCAGCTCACCACCCTGGGGACCGGGGGAGACCCAGTACTTC	CASSPPWGPGETQYF
TRBV11-2	-	TRBJ2-3	-	TGTGCCAGCAGCTTCTTCCTGGCCACAGATACGCAGTATTTT	CASSFFLATDTQYF
TRBV20-1	-	TRBJ2-5	few	TGCAGTGCTAGACAGGGGCGAGAGACCCAGTACTTC	CSARQGRETQYF
TRBV7-2	TRBD2	TRBJ2-3	-	TGTGCCAGCAGCTTGGCTCCGGGAGGCCCTAGCACAGATACGCAGTATTTT	CASSLAPGGPSTDTQYF
TRBV7-2	-	TRBJ2-3	few	TGTGCCAGCAGCTTAGTTAGCCAGGGATACACAGATACGCAGTATTTT	CASSLVSQGYTDTQYF
TRBV3-1	-	TRBJ1-1	-	TGTGCCAGCAGCCGGCGGGGTCCGGACACTGAAGCTTTCTTT	CASSRRGPDTEAFF
TRBV12-3/TRBV12-4	-	TRBJ2-7	few	TGTGCCAGCAGTCCCCGTAGAACAGGTAACGGCGCCTACGAGCAGTACTTC	CASSPRRTGNGAYEQYF
TRBV24-1	-	TRBJ2-1	many	TGTGCCACCGGGAGTAGCGACTACAATGAGCAGTTCTTC	CATGSSDYNEQFF
TRBV7-3	-	TRBJ2-1	few	TGTGCCAGCAGCTCCCGCCGGAAACAGGGCTACAATGAGCAGTTCTTC	CASSSRRKQGYNEQFF
TRBV7-3	TRBD2	TRBJ2-1	-	TGTGCCAGCAGCGAAACCCCACTAGCGGGGGGGCCTAATGAGCAGTTCTTC	CASSETPLAGGPNEQFF
TRBV7-2	-	TRBJ2-3	-	TGTGCCAGCACCACGGTTGGGAGCACAGATACGCAGTATTTT	CASTTVGSTDTQYF
TRBV7-3	TRBD1	TRBJ1-3	-	TGTGCCAGCAGCTCCCGGGACAGTGGAAACACCATATATTTT	CASSSRDSGNTIYF
TRBV3-1	-	TRBJ2-2	few	TGTGCCAGCAGCCTCTCTTTCGGCACCGGGGAGCTGTTTTTT	CASSLSFGTGELFF
TRBV4-1	-	TRBJ1-1	-	TGCGCCAGCAGCCTCCTAGGGGGGCGGGAGAGTGAAGCTTTCTTT	CASSLLGGRESEAFF
TRBV7-2	TRBD2	TRBJ2-7	few	TGTGCCAGCAGCTTAGATGGCGGGGGCTCCTACGAGCAGTACTTC	CASSLDGGGSYEQYF
TRBV7-6	-	TRBJ2-2	-	TGTGCCAGCAGCGTCCTAGGACTAGGGGGGACCGGGGAGCTGTTTTTT	CASSVLGLGGTGELFF
TRBV24-1	-	TRBJ2-3	few	TGTGCCACCAGTGCCCAGGGGGGCTGGGATACGCAGTATTTT	CATSAQGGWDTQYF
TRBV5-4	-	TRBJ2-7	few	TGTGCCAGCAGAGCCGGGCCCGCCTACGAGCAGTACTTC	CASRAGPAYEQYF